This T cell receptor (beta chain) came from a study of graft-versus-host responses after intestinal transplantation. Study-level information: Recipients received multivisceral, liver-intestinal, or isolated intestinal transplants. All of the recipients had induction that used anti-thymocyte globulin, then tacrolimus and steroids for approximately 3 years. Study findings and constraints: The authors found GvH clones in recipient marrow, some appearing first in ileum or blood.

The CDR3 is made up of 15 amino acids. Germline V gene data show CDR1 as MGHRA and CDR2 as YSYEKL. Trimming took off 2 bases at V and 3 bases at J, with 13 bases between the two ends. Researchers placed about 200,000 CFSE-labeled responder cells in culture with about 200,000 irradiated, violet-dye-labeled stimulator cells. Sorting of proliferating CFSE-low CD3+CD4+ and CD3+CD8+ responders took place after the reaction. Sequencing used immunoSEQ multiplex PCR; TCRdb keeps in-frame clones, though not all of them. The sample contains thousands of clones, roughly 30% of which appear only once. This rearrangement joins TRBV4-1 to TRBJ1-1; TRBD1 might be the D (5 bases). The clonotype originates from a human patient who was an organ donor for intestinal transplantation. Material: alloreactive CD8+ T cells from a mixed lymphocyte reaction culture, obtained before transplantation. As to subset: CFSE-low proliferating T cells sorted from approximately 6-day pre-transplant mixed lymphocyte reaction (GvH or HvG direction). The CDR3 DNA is TGCGCCAGCAGCCAAATGGGGGGTTTTCACACTGAAGCTTTCTTT. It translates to CASSQMGGFHTEAFF.